A single sample gave rise to the 17 T cell receptor beta chains below, sequenced in a study of T cell repertoires in cytomegalovirus infection. TCRdb independently ran MiXCR on the reads; one entry per CDR3 protein. This table holds about a million distinct CDR3 sequences, roughly 31% found once. These receptors' targets are unknown. The starting material was cultured CD8+ T cells from PBMCs, obtained from culture after CMV antigen stimulation. Receptor source: a human donor in good health (CMV status not recorded). Some clones in this sample may be carry-over from other donors' samples.

This clonotype was seen at least ten times. V usage is TRBV7-6 and J usage is TRBJ1-1, with D hard to call. V was cut by 3 bases and J by 0 bases, with 11 bases left in between. Germline CDR1 reads SGHVS; CDR2 reads FNYEAQ. The CDR3 length is 15 residues. Here the CDR3 DNA reads TGTGCCAGCAGCTTGGCCGGAATCCTGAACACTGAAGCTTTCTTT. Its protein is CASSLAGILNTEAFF.

The chain combines TRBV9 with TRBJ1-1; TRBD1 agrees at 8 bases. The germline V gene has CDR1 SGDLS and CDR2 YYNGEE. CDR3 length: 15 residues. Trimming cost V 1 base and J 4 bases; bases outside gene matches: 6. The CDR3 sequence: CASSVLGQGGTEAFF. The CDR3 coding sequence is TGTGCCAGCAGCGTACTCGGACAGGGCGGCACTGAAGCTTTCTTT.

The chain employs TRBV6-6 and TRBJ1-1; tentatively, D is TRBD1 (5 bases). The CDR3 runs 14 residues. Trimming removed 7 bases at V and 0 bases at J, with 12 bases between. The germline V gene has CDR1 MNHNY and CDR2 SVGAGI (reference sequence). This CDR3 is CASTTPGLNTEAFF. In DNA form, the CDR3 reads TGTGCCAGCACCACGCCAGGGTTGAACACTGAAGCTTTCTTT.

There are a few counts of this clonotype. The DNA of the CDR3 is TGTGCCATCAGGATGTTTCCAAGAACTAGCGGGGCCCACGGCACAGATACGCAGTATTTT. This translates into CAIRMFPRTSGAHGTDTQYF. The chain combines TRBV10-3 with TRBJ2-3; 10 nucleotides agree with TRBD2. The V gene's germline CDR1 is ENHRY and CDR2 SYGVKD. CDR3 length: 20 amino acids. The V and J ends lost 6 bases and 1 base, in that order; junction bases with no gene match: 19.

This clonotype has at least ten counts. This chain links TRBV4-2 with TRBJ2-3; 14 positions agree with TRBD2. The germline gives CDR1 LGHNA, CDR2 YNFKEQ. The V segment lost 3 bases and the J segment 0 bases; nucleotides outside the gene matches: 11. The CDR3 is made up of 20 amino acids. CDR3 protein: CASSHPSGTSGGRSTDTQYF. CDR3 DNA: TGTGCCAGCAGCCACCCCTCGGGGACTAGCGGGGGTCGTAGCACAGATACGCAGTATTTT.

The sample holds many counts of this clonotype. V and J are TRBV12-3 or TRBV12-4 and TRBJ1-5, with D tentatively TRBD1 (5 bases). The CDR3 spans 15 residues. Trimming cost V 1 base and J 0 bases, with 7 bases left between them. The CDR3 protein is CASSLGRASNQPQHF. As DNA, the CDR3 is TGTGCCAGCAGTTTAGGCAGGGCTAGCAATCAGCCCCAGCATTTT.

This clonotype appeared once. The chain carries TRBV27 and TRBJ1-2; D is unclear. The V end lost 2 bases, the J end lost 4 bases, and 8 bases lay between the germline ends. CDR3 length: 13 amino acids. The germline CDR1 and CDR2 sequences are MNHEY and SMNVEV (reference sequence). The CDR3 here is CASSLNTAYGYTF. CDR3 coding DNA: TGTGCCAGCAGTTTAAATACAGCCTATGGCTACACCTTC.

This chain connects TRBV7-3 to TRBJ2-6; TRBD2 is a possible D gene (5 bases). This CDR3 has 17 amino acids. The V gene lost 2 bases and the J gene lost 0 bases, with 11 bases spanning the gap. CDR1 SGHTA and CDR2 FQGTGA come from the germline V gene. In DNA, the CDR3 is TGTGCCAGCAGCTTAGGAGGACTTCCCTCTGGGGCCAACGTCCTGACTTTC. It encodes CASSLGGLPSGANVLTF.

The chain couples TRBV29-1 to TRBJ1-6; TRBD1 is a possible D gene (6 bases). The germline V and J ends were trimmed by 5 bases and 14 bases, with 16 bases remaining between them. CDR3 length equals 12 residues. Germline values: CDR1 SQVTM, CDR2 ANQGSEA. The CDR3 nucleotides are TGCAGCGTTACAGGGCCAAAAGGGGCCCTCCACTTT. Encoded protein: CSVTGPKGALHF.

As to this clonotype: A read error may be the cause here, since a much bigger clone is one base away. The CDR3 sequence is CVSSSDRDMNTEAFF. The CDR3 nucleotides are TGTGTCAGCAGCTCCGACAGGGACATGAACACTGAAGCTTTCTTT. The gene calls are TRBV7-8 and TRBJ1-1; 7 bases line up with TRBD1. The CDR3 consists of 15 residues. Looked up from germline, CDR1 is SGHVS and CDR2 is FQNEAQ.

This clonotype was picked up a small number of times. The chain joins TRBV6-2 or TRBV6-3 to TRBJ2-7; no clear D. Deletions cut 0 bases from V and 5 bases from J, with 8 bases between. Germline CDR1 MNHEY, CDR2 SVGEGT. The CDR3 runs 13 residues. The CDR3 DNA follows: TGTGCCAGCAGTTACTCGTCAGGTCACGAGCAGTACGTC. It translates to CASSYSSGHEQYV.

This clonotype showed up just a few times. A much larger clone lies one base from this, so it may be a read error. This rearrangement joins TRBV7-4 to TRBJ1-1, with D unclear. The CDR3 loop spans 11 amino acids. The germline V and J ends were trimmed by 3 bases and 6 bases, with 5 bases remaining between them. Germline V lookup: CDR1 SGHVT, CDR2 SQSDAQ. The CDR3 DNA reads TGTGCCAGCAGCTTCGCCCCTGAAGCTTTCTTT. Translated: CASSFAPEAFF. The whole variable domain, remainder taken from reference TRBV7-4 and TRBJ1-1, is GAGVSQSPRYKVAKRGRDVALRCDSISGHVTLYWYRQTLGQGSEVLTYSQSDAQRDKSGRPSGRFSAERPERSVSTLKIQRTEQGDSAVYLCASSFAPEAFFGQGTRLTVV.

This clonotype was seen only a few times. The rearrangement joins TRBV7-6 to TRBJ2-6, with D possibly TRBD2 on 5 matching bases. V was pared by 5 bases and J by 3 bases, with 20 bases between. The CDR3 consists of 18 residues. The germline gives CDR1 SGHVS, CDR2 FNYEAQ. CDR3 coding DNA: TGTGCCAGCAGCCCCCTCGGGGTCCCTACAAGTGGGGCCAACGTCCTGACTTTC. Its protein is CASSPLGVPTSGANVLTF.

This clonotype was seen a few times. CDR3 region: CASSYGQAAEQFF. The CDR3 DNA sequence: TGTGCCAGCAGTTACGGACAGGCCGCCGAGCAGTTCTTC. J is TRBJ2-1 and V is TRBV6-5; 7 bases align to TRBD1. Germline CDR1 and CDR2: MNHEY and SVGAGI. The CDR3 sequence is 13 residues long. After removal of 2 bases from V and 10 bases from J, the junction contained 5 bases not matched to a gene.

This chain's CDR3 is CASSLKRFADTQYF. CDR3 nucleotide sequence: TGTGCCAGCAGTTTAAAGAGGTTCGCAGATACGCAGTATTTT. J is TRBJ2-3 and V is TRBV28, with D uncertain. CDR3 size: 14 residues. V was cut by 2 bases and J by 4 bases, with 10 bases left in between. Per the germline V gene, CDR1 is MDHEN and CDR2 is SYDVKM.

The chain carries TRBV19 and TRBJ2-2; D assignment may be TRBD1 or TRBD2 (5 bases each). Per germline, CDR1 LNHDA and CDR2 SQIVND (reference sequence). This CDR3 spans 15 amino acids. V was shortened by 6 bases and J by 2 bases, with 13 bases between the two germline ends. DNA of the CDR3: TGTGCCAGTAGGTCGGGACCACTAAACACCGGGGAGCTGTTTTTT. As protein: CASRSGPLNTGELFF. The full variable domain, its missing parts supplied by reference TRBV19 and TRBJ2-2, is DGGITQSPKYLFRKEGQNVTLSCEQNLNHDAMYWYRQDPGQGLRLIYYSQIVNDFQKGDIAEGYSVSREKKESFPLTVTSAQKNPTAFYLCASRSGPLNTGELFFGEGSRLTVL.

The chain carries TRBV20-1 and TRBJ1-4; the match to TRBD1 covers 9 bases. Per germline, CDR1 DFQATT and CDR2 SNEGSKA (reference sequence). Losses at the gene ends were 4 bases for V and 8 bases for J; bases not matched to a gene: 8. CDR3 length: 14 residues. The CDR3 DNA reads as TGCAGTGCTAATACCCGGGACAGGGCGGAAAAACTGTTTTTT. Translation: CSANTRDRAEKLFF.